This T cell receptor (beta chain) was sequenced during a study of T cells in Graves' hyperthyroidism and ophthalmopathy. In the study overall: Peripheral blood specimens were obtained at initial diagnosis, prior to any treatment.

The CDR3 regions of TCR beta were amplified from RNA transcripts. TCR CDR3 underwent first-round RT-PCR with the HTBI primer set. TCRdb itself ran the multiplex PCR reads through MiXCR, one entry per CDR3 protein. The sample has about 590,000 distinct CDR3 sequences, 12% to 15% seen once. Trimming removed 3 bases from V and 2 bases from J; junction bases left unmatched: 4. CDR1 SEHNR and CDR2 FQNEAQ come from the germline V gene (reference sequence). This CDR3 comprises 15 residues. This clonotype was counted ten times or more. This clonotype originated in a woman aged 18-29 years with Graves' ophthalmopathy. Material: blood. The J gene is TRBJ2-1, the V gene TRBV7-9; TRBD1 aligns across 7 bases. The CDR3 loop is CASSFTGTAYNEQFF. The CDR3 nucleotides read TGTGCCAGCAGCTTTACCGGGACAGCCTACAATGAGCAGTTCTTC.